This record covers a single T cell receptor (beta chain). Its antigen is not identified. The sample is drawn from a study of identical twins. The study's findings and limits: In beta out-of-frame sequences, the excess sharing between twins was weaker. Clonotypes of the beta chain that were abundant in cord blood carried fewer insertions (memory repertoires showed none).

One entry per CDR3 protein results from TCRdb running MiXCR on the 5' RACE reads. There are nearly 650,000 distinct CDR3 sequences in the sample; around 7.4% occur only once, and 1.6% lies in the top ten. In addition, the sample was reused for a study of yellow fever vaccine responses in identical twins.

Material for sequencing was PBMCs. The source is a woman younger than 30 in good health.

In nucleotides, the CDR3 is TGTGCCAGCAGCCCACGGGCTCTTAGGACCTACAATGAGCAGTTCTTC. Its protein product is CASSPRALRTYNEQFF. This chain uses TRBV7-3 with TRBJ2-1; no firm D call. The CDR3 loop spans 16 amino acids. The germline gives CDR1 SGHTA, CDR2 FQGTGA. V dropped 5 bases and J dropped 2 bases, with 16 bases sitting between them.